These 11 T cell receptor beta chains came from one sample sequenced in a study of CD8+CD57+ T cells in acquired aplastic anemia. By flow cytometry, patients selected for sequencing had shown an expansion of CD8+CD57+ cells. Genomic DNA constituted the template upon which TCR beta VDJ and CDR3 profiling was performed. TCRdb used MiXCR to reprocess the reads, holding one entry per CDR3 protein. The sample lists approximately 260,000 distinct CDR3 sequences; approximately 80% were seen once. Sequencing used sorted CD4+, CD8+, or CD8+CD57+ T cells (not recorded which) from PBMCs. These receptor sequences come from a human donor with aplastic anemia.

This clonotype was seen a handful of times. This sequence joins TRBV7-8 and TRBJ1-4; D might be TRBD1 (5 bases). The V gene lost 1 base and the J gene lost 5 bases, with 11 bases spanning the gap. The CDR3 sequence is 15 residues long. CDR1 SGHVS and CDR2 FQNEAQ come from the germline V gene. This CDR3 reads CASSLDRQPNEKLFF. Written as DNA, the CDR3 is TGTGCCAGCAGCTTAGACCGACAGCCCAATGAAAAACTGTTTTTT. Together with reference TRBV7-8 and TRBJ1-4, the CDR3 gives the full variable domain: GAGVSQSPRYKVAKRGQDVALRCDPISGHVSLFWYQQALGQGPEFLTYFQNEAQLDKSGLPSDRFFAERPEGSVSTLKIQRTQQEDSAVYLCASSLDRQPNEKLFFGSGTQLSVL.

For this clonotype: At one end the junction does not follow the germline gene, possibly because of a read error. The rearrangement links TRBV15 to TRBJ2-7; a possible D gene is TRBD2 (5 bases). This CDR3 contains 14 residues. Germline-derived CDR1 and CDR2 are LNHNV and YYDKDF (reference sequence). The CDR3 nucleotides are TGTGCCAGCAGTTACGTCAGCGGTAACTACAAGCAGTACTTC. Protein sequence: CASSYVSGNYKQYF.

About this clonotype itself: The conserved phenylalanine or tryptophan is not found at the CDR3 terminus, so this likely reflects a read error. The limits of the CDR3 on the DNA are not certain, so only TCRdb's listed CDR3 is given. The CDR3 here is CASSIASGAYNEQHFV. This chain links TRBV19 with TRBJ2-1; TRBD2, the table's D call, was not compared with the DNA. The germline V gene encodes CDR1 LNHDA and CDR2 SQIVND (reference sequence). 16 amino acids form the CDR3, both terminal residues included.

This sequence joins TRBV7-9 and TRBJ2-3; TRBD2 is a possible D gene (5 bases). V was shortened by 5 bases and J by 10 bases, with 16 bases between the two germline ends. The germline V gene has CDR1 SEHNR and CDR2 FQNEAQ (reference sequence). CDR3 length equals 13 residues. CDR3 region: CASSVQGSGAQYF. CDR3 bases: TGTGCCAGCAGCGTCCAAGGAAGCGGAGCGCAGTATTTT.

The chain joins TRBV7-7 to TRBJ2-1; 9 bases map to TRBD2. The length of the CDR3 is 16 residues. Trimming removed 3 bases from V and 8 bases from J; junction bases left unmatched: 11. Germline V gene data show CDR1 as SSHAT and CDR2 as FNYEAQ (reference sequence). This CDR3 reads CASSFAVSGGSDEQFF. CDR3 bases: TGTGCCAGCAGCTTCGCAGTCAGCGGGGGGAGCGATGAGCAGTTCTTC.

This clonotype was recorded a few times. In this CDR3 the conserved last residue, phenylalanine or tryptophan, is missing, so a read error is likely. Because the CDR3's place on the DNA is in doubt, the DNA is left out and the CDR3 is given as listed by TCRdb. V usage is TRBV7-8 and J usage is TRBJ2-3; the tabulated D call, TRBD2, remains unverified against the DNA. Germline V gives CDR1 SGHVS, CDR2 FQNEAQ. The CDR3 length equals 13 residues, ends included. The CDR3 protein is CASSSGWGVGTEA.

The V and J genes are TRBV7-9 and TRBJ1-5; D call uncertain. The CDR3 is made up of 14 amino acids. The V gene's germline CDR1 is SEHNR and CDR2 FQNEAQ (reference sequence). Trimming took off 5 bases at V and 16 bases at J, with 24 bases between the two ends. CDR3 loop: CASSAADTHHFGHF. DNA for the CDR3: TGTGCCAGCAGCGCCGCGGATACGCATCATTTTGGCCATTTT.

The CDR3 loop reads CATSGRGLTYTQYF. For the CDR3, the DNA is TGTGCCACCAGCGGCCGGGGCCTCACCTATACGCAGTACTTC. The chain couples TRBV15 to TRBJ2-3, with D possibly being TRBD1 or TRBD2 (5 bases each). The DNA end is more similar to TRBJ2-7, so the J call may be wrong. Germline V gene data show CDR1 as LNHNV and CDR2 as YYDKDF (reference sequence). The CDR3 is 14 residues long.

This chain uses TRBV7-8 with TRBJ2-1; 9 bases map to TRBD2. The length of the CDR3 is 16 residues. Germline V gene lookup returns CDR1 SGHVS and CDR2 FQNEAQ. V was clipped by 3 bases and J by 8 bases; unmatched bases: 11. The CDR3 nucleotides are TGTGCCAGCAGCTTTGCGAGAAGCGGGGGGAGGCATGAGCAGTTCTTC. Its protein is CASSFARSGGRHEQFF.

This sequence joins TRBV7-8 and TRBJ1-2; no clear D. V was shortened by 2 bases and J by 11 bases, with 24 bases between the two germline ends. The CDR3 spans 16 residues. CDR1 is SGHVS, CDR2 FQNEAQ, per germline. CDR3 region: CASSLRGGPDTQDYTF. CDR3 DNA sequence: TGTGCCAGCAGCTTACGGGGAGGTCCCGATACGCAGGATTACACCTTC.

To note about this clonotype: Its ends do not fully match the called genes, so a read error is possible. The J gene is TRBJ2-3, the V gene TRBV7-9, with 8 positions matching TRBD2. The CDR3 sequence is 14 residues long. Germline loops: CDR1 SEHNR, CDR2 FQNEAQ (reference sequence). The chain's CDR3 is CASSSGMGSGNINF. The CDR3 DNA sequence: TGTGCCAGCAGCTCTGGGATGGGTAGCGGGAATATAAATTTT.